This T cell receptor (beta chain) emerged from a study of blood T cell repertoires in COVID-19. In the authors' methods: It was from reference gene primer amplification that nucleated cell counts were estimated. The assay was immunoSEQ multiplex PCR, and TCRdb's table has in-frame clones only and misses some. The V and J calls and clone size are taken from that table; D and trimming were inferred from the DNA. The profile shows more than 85,000 clones, over 75% of them singletons. Germline CDR1 reads DFQATT; CDR2 reads SNEGSKA (reference sequence). Trimming removed 3 bases from V and 7 bases from J; junction bases left unmatched: 7. CDR3 length: 14 amino acids. This clone came up a few times.

The V gene is TRBV20-1, the J gene TRBJ2-2; 8 bases are a match to TRBD2. This receptor was identified in a woman older than 75 with active or convalescent COVID-19. The sample consisted of peripheral blood. The chain's CDR3 is CSASDGRAFGELFF. DNA of the CDR3: TGCAGTGCTAGTGACGGGAGGGCGTTCGGGGAGCTGTTTTTT.